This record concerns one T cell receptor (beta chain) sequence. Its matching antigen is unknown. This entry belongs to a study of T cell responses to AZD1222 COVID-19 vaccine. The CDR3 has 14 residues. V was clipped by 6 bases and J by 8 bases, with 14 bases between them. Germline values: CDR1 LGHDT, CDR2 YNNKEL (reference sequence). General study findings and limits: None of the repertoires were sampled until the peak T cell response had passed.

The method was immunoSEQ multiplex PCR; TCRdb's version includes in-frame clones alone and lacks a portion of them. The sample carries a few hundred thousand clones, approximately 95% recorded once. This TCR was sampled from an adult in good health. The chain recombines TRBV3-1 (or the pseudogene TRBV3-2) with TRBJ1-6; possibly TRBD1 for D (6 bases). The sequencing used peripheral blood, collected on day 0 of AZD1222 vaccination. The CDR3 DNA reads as TGTGCCAGCAGTCCCGCAGGGGTGCATTCACCCCTCCACTTT. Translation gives CASSPAGVHSPLHF.